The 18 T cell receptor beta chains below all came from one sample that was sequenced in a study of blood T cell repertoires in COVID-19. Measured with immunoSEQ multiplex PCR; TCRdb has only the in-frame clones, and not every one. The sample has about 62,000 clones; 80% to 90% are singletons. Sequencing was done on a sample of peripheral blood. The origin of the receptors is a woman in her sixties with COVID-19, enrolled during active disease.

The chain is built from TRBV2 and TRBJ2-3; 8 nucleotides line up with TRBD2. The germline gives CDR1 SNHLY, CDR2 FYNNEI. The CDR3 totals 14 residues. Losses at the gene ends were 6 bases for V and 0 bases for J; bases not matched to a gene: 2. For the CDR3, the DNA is TGTGCCAGCAGGAGGACTAGCAGCACAGATACGCAGTATTTT. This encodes CASRRTSSTDTQYF.

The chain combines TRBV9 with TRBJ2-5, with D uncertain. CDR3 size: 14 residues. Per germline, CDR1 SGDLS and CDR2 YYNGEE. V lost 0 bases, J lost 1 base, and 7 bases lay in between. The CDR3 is CASSVEAGQETQYF. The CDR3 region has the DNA TGTGCCAGCAGCGTAGAGGCAGGCCAAGAGACCCAGTACTTC.

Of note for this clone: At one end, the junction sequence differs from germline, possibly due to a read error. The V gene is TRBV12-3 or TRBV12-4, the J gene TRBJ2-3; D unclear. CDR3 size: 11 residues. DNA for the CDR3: TGTGCCAGCAGTCTATTAGATCCGCAGTATTTT. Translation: CASSLLDPQYF.

CDR3 in DNA: TGCAGCGCTCTGGGCGGACTAGCGGGTCTATCCTACAATGAGCAGTTCTTC. Amino acid sequence: CSALGGLAGLSYNEQFF. The V gene is TRBV29-1, the J gene TRBJ2-1; 11 bases are shared with TRBD2. Germline assignment: CDR1 SQVTM and CDR2 ANQGSEA. The trim removed 7 bases at V and 1 base at J, leaving 12 bases unmatched. The CDR3 totals 17 residues.

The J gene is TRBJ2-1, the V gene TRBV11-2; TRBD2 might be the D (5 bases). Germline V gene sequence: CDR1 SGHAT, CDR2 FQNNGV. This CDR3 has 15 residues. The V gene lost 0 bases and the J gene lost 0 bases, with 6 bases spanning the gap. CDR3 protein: CASSLDRDSYNEQFF. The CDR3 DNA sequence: TGTGCCAGCAGCTTAGATCGGGACTCCTACAATGAGCAGTTCTTC.

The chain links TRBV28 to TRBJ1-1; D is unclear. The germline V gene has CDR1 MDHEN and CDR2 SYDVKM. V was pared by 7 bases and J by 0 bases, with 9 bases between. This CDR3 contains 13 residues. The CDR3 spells CASTPYLNTEAFF. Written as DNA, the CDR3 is TGTGCCAGCACCCCTTATTTGAACACTGAAGCTTTCTTT.

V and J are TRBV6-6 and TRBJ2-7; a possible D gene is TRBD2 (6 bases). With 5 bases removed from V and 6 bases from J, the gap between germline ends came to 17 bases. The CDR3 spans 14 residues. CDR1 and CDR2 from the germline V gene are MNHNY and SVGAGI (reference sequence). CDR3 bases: TGTGCCAGCAGTCAGACTAGGGCCTTAATCGAGCAGTACTTC. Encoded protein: CASSQTRALIEQYF.

The CDR3 bases are TGTGCCAGCAGACAGACAGGGGTTAATCAGCCCCAGCATTTT. It yields the protein CASRQTGVNQPQHF. This chain links TRBV6-5 with TRBJ1-5, with 8 bases aligning to TRBD1. The CDR3 loop spans 14 amino acids. The J segment lost 4 bases and the V segment lost 6 bases, leaving 5 bases of the junction unmatched. Looked up from germline, CDR1 is MNHEY and CDR2 is SVGAGI.

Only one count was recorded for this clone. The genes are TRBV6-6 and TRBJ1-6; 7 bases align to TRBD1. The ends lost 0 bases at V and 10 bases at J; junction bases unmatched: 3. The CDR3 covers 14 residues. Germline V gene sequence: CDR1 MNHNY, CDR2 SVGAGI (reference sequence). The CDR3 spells CASSYSRDSSPLHF. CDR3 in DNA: TGTGCCAGCAGTTACTCGAGGGACAGCTCACCCCTCCACTTT.

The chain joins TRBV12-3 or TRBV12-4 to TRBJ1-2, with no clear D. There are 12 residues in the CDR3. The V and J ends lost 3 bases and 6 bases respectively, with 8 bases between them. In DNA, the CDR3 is TGTGCCAGCAGTTTGAGCGGGAATGGCTACACCTTC. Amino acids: CASSLSGNGYTF.

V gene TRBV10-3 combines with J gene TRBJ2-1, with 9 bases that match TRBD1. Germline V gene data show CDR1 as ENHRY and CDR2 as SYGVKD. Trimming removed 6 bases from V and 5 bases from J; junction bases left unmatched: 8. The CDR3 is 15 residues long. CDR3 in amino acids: CAISLRDRDHNEQFF. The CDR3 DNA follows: TGTGCCATCAGCCTCCGGGACAGGGACCACAATGAGCAGTTCTTC.

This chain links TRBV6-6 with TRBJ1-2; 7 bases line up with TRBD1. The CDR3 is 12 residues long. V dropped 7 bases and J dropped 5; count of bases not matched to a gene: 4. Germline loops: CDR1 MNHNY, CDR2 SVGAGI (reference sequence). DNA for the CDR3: TGTGCCAGCACCCCGACAGGGTATGGCTACACCTTC. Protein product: CASTPTGYGYTF.

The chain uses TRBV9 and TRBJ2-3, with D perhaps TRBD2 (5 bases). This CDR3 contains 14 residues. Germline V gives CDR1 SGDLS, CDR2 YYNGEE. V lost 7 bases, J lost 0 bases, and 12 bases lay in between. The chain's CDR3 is CASSRGTSTDTQYF. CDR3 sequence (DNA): TGTGCCAGCTCCCGGGGTACTAGCACAGATACGCAGTATTTT.

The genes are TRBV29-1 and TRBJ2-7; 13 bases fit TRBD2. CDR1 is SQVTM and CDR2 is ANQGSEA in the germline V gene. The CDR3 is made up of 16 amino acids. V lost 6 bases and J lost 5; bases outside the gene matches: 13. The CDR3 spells CSVLGTSGNSGNEQYF. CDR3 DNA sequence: TGCAGCGTCCTCGGGACTAGCGGGAATTCTGGCAACGAGCAGTACTTC.

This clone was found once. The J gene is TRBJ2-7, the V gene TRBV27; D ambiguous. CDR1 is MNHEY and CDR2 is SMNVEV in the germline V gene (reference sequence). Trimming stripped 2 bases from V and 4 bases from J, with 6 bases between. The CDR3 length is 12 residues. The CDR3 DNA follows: TGTGCCAGCAGTTTAAGCTTTTACGAGCAGTACTTC. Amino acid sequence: CASSLSFYEQYF.

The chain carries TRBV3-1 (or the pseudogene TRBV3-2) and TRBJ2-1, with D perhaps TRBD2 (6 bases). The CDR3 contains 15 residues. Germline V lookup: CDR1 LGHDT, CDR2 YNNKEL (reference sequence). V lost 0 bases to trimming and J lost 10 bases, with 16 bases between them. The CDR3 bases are TGTGCCAGCAGCCAAGATGCCAGCGGGCCCCGCGAGCAGTTCTTC. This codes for CASSQDASGPREQFF.

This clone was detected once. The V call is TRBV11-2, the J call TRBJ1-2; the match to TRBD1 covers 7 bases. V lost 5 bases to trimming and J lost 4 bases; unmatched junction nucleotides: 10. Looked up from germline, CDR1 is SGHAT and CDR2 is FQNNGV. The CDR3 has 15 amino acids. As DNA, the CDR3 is TGTGCCAGCAGCCTCCGACAGGGTGGAGGCTATGGCTACACCTTC. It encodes CASSLRQGGGYGYTF.

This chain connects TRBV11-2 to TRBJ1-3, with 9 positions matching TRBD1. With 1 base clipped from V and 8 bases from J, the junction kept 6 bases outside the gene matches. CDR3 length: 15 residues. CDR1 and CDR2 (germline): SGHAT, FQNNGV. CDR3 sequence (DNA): TGTGCCAGCAGCTTAGCCGGGACAGGGTCGGACACCATATATTTT. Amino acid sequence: CASSLAGTGSDTIYF.